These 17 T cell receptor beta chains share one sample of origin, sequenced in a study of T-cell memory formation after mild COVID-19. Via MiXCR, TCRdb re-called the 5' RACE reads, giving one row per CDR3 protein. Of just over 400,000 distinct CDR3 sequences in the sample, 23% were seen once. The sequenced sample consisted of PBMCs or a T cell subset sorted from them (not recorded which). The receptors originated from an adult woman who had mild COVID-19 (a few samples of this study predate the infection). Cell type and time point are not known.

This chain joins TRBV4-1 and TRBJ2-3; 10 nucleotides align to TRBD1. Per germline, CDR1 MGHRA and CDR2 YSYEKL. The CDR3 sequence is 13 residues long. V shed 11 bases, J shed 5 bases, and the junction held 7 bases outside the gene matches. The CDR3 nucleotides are TGCGCCCCCGGACAGGGGGGGATAGATACGCAGTATTTT. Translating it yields CAPGQGGIDTQYF.

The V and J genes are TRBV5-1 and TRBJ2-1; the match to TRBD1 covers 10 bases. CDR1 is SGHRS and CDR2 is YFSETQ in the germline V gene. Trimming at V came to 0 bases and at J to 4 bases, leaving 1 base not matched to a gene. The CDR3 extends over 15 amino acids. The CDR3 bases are TGCGCCAGCAGCTTGGGGGGACAGGGGTACAATGAGCAGTTCTTC. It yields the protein CASSLGGQGYNEQFF.

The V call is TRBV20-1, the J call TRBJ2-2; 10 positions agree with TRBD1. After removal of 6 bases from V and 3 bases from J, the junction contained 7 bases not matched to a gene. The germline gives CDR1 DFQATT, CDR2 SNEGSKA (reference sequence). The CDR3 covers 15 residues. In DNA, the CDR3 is TGCAGTGCCAGGGACAGGGGCGACTACACCGGGGAGCTGTTTTTT. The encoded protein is CSARDRGDYTGELFF.

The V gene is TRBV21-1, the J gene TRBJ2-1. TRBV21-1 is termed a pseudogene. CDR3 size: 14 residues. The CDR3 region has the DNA TGTGCCAGCAGCAGAAGGGACCGAAACAATGAGCAGTTCTTC. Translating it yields CASSRRDRNNEQFF.

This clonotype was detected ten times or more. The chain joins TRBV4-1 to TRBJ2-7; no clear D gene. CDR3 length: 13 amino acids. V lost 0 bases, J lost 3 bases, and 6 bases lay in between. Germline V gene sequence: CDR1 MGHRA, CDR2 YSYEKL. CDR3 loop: CASSQESVYEQYF. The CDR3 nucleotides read TGCGCCAGCAGCCAAGAGTCGGTCTACGAGCAGTACTTC.

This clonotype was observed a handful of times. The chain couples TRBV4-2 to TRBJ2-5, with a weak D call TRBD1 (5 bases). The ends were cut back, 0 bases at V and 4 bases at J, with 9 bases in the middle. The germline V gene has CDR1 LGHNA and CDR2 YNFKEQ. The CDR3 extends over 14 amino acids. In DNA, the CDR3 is TGTGCCAGCAGCCAAGATCGCAGGGTAGAGACCCAGTACTTC. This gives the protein CASSQDRRVETQYF.

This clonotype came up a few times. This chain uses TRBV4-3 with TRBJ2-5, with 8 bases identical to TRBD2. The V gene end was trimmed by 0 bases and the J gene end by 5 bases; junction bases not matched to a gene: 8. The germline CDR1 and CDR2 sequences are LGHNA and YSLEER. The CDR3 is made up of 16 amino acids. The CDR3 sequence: CASSQDPAGGVETQYF. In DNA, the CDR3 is TGCGCCAGCAGCCAAGATCCTGCGGGAGGAGTGGAGACCCAGTACTTC.

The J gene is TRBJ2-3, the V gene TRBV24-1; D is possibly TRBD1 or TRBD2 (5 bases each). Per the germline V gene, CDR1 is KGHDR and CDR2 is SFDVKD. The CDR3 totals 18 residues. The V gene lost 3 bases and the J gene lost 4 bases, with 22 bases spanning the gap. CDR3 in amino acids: CATSDLPLLGTEADTQYF. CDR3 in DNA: TGTGCCACCAGTGATCTACCATTACTCGGGACGGAGGCAGATACGCAGTATTTT.

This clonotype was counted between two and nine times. The CDR3 DNA reads as TGTGCCAGCAGCGTAGCGGGTAGCGGGAGTCCTGAGCAGTTCTTC. It yields the protein CASSVAGSGSPEQFF. This chain connects TRBV9 to TRBJ2-1, with 9 bases identical to TRBD2. Looked up from germline, CDR1 is SGDLS and CDR2 is YYNGEE. This CDR3 comprises 15 residues. The junction had 7 bases not matched to a gene; V was cut back by 0 bases and J by 9 bases.

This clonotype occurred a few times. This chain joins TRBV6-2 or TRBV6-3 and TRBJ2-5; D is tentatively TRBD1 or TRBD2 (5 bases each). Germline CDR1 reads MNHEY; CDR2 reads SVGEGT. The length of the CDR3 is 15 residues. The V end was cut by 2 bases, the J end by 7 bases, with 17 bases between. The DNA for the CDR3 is TGTGCCAGCAGTTACAACAAACGGGACCCCGGGACCCAGTACTTC. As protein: CASSYNKRDPGTQYF.

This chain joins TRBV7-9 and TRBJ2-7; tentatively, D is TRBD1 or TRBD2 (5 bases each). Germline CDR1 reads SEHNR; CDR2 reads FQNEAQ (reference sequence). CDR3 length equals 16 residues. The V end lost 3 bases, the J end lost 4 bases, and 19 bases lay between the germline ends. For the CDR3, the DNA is TGTGCCAGCAGCTTCGACACGGCAGGGACGAGATACGAGCAGTACTTC. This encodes CASSFDTAGTRYEQYF.

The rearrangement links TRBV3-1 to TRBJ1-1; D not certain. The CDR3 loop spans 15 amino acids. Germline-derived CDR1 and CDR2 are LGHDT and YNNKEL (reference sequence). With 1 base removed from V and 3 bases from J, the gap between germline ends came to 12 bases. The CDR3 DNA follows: TGTGCCAGCAGCCAAGCACAAGGGAGGCACACTGAAGCTTTCTTT. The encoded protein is CASSQAQGRHTEAFF.

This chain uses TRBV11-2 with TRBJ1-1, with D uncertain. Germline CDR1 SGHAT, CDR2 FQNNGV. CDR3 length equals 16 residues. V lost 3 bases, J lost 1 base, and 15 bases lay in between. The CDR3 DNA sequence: TGTGCCAGCAGCTTGGGCCCAAAGACCGAGAACACTGAAGCTTTCTTT. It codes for CASSLGPKTENTEAFF.

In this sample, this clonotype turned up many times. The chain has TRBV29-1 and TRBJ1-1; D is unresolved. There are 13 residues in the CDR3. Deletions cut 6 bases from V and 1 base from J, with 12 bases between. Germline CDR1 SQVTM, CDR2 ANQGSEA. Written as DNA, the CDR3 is TGCAGCGTCGGGGTTGTGAGGAACACTGAAGCTTTCTTT. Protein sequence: CSVGVVRNTEAFF.

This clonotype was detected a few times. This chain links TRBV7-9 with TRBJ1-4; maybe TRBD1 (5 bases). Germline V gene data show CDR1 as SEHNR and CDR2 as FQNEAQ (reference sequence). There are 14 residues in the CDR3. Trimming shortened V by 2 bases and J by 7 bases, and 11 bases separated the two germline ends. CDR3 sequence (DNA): TGTGCCAGCAGCTTACAGGGTCAAGGTGAAAAACTGTTTTTT. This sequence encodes CASSLQGQGEKLFF.

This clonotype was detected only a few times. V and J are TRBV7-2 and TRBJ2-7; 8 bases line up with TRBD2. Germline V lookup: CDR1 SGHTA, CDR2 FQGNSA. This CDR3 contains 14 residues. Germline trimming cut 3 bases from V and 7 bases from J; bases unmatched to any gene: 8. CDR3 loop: CASSFERGTFEQYF. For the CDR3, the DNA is TGTGCCAGCAGCTTCGAGCGGGGGACCTTTGAGCAGTACTTC.

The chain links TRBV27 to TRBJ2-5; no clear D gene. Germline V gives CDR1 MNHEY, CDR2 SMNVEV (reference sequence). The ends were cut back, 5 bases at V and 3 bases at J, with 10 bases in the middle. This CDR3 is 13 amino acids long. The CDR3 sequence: CASSHGPEETQYF. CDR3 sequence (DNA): TGTGCCAGCAGTCATGGACCCGAAGAGACCCAGTACTTC.